The rows below give T cell receptor beta chains drawn from one sample of a study of breast tumors, draining lymph nodes, adjacent tissues. MiXCR, applied by TCRdb to the multiplex PCR reads, yields one record per CDR3 protein. This table has 150,000 to 200,000 distinct CDR3 sequences, roughly a third appearing once. The sample comprised axillary lymph node tissue. Receptor source: a female donor with breast cancer. Some clones in this sample may be carry-over from other donors' samples. Both conserved end residues are part of each CDR3.

j_call: TRBJ1-2; v_call: TRBV13; cdr3_aa: CASSVRDRGLYGYTF
j_call: TRBJ1-2; v_call: TRBV29-1; cdr3_aa: CSVEESSGNYGYTF
j_call: TRBJ2-1; v_call: TRBV18; cdr3_aa: CASSPLAGGGDEQFF
j_call: TRBJ2-3; v_call: TRBV7-2; cdr3_aa: CASSSRQVDTQYF
j_call: TRBJ2-5; v_call: TRBV5-1; cdr3_aa: CASRLGDRGIETQYF
j_call: TRBJ2-1; v_call: TRBV7-3; cdr3_aa: CASSLGGGAPNEQFF
j_call: TRBJ1-5; v_call: TRBV2; cdr3_aa: CASREHRGQNQPQHF
j_call: TRBJ1-2; v_call: TRBV12-5; cdr3_aa: CASGPTGKGYTF
j_call: TRBJ2-1; v_call: TRBV7-2; cdr3_aa: CASSPSAGGRGYNEQFF
j_call: TRBJ2-3; v_call: TRBV28; cdr3_aa: CASRMQGVRDTQYF
j_call: TRBJ2-1; v_call: TRBV7-3; cdr3_aa: CASSSLVPSGRFGPYNEQFF
j_call: TRBJ2-3; v_call: TRBV12-3/TRBV12-4; cdr3_aa: CASSFGQITDTQYF
j_call: TRBJ2-2; v_call: TRBV5-1; cdr3_aa: CASSRSGRVDTGELFF
j_call: TRBJ1-4; v_call: TRBV20-1; cdr3_aa: CSARRGLGNEKLFF
j_call: TRBJ1-5; v_call: TRBV20-1; cdr3_aa: CSATPGQTNQPQHF
j_call: TRBJ2-7; v_call: TRBV27; cdr3_aa: CASRRGSGVGVYEQYF
j_call: TRBJ1-5; v_call: TRBV5-8; cdr3_aa: CASSLAGQNNQPQHF
j_call: TRBJ2-5; v_call: TRBV5-1; cdr3_aa: CASSVTGVRDTQYF
j_call: TRBJ2-3; v_call: TRBV9; cdr3_aa: CANSRLAGGTDTQYF
j_call: TRBJ2-5; v_call: TRBV24-1; cdr3_aa: CATSGGGAGETQYF
j_call: TRBJ1-2; v_call: TRBV7-6; cdr3_aa: CASSLGTGFPYTF
j_call: TRBJ2-7; v_call: TRBV18; cdr3_aa: CASSPGTGRHEQYF
j_call: TRBJ1-5; v_call: TRBV6-5; cdr3_aa: CASSVGGSSQHF
j_call: TRBJ2-5; v_call: TRBV5-8; cdr3_aa: CASSWDRGWETQYF
j_call: TRBJ2-7; v_call: TRBV28; cdr3_aa: CASSGGSLRWYF
j_call: TRBJ2-7; v_call: TRBV20-1; cdr3_aa: CSASPGSGVHEQYF
j_call: TRBJ2-1; v_call: TRBV12-5; cdr3_aa: CASGLTRDRGNEQFF
j_call: TRBJ1-1; v_call: TRBV11-2; cdr3_aa: CASSFRQGATEAFF
j_call: TRBJ2-1; v_call: TRBV10-3; cdr3_aa: CAISERTSGNNEQFF
j_call: TRBJ2-1; v_call: TRBV20-1; cdr3_aa: CSAILPGQGINEQFF
j_call: TRBJ2-7; v_call: TRBV28; cdr3_aa: CASSLWGGYYEQYF
j_call: TRBJ2-6; v_call: TRBV15; cdr3_aa: CAPGLCSGANVLTF
j_call: TRBJ2-4; v_call: TRBV10-3; cdr3_aa: CAISEPLAKNIQYF
j_call: TRBJ2-7; v_call: TRBV5-6; cdr3_aa: CASSRRDNRAYEQYF